Only a few counts were recorded for the clone carrying this TCR beta chain. The target antigen is unknown. Trimming stripped 1 base from V and 5 bases from J, with 8 bases between. The germline CDR1 and CDR2 sequences are SGHTA and FQGNSA. The CDR3 is 13 residues long. This record comes from a study of beta chain features in type 1 diabetes. Study summary: When patients were set against healthy donors, age, gender and cell yields were similar. Investigators examined around 110 million sorted cells across all samples. The study, taken as a whole, reports: TCRB CDR3s were moderately but significantly shorter in Type 1 diabetes patients in all four CD4+ subsets. The cDNA sequencing approach could over-represent high-TCR-expressing cells. Among type 1 diabetes patients, VDJ junctions had fewer insertions and more deletions.

Every bit of the isolated RNA underwent reverse transcription, so sequencing read expressed TCRB transcripts. Sequencing was performed with immunoSEQ multiplex PCR; in TCRdb, only in-frame clones are kept and a portion is missing. This repertoire shows over 600,000 clones, over 10% found once; its top ten account for 0.095% to 0.15%. The material sequenced was naive CD4+ T cells from blood. This sequence was found in a man between 25 and 39 years old with type 1 diabetes. V gene TRBV7-2 combines with J gene TRBJ2-5, with D unresolved. The CDR3 loop is CASSLDWDETQYF. The CDR3 nucleotides are TGTGCCAGCAGCTTAGACTGGGATGAGACCCAGTACTTC.